Listed below are T cell receptor beta chains from one sample, sequenced in a study of blood T cell repertoires in COVID-19. Measured with immunoSEQ multiplex PCR; TCRdb has only the in-frame clones, and not every one. The top ten hold 11% of the sample, which has 130,000 to 150,000 clones, over 70% seen once. Sequencing was performed on PBMCs or T cells enriched from blood (not recorded which). All receptors derive from a man in his fifties or sixties who had recovered from COVID-19. Both conserved end residues are part of each CDR3. D genes are given only for firm matches. Some rows have no size entry. The others give once, few or many, or a class for an expanded clone.

>NA|TRBD2|TRBV3-1/TRBV3-2|TRBJ2-1
TGTGCCAGCAGCCAAGAACTAGCGGACAATGAGCAGTTCTTC
CASSQELADNEQFF
>NA|TRBD1|TRBV6-5|TRBJ1-2
TGTGCCGCCCAGGGGGGAAACTATGGCTACACCTTC
CAAQGGNYGYTF
>NA|TRBD1|TRBV5-3|TRBJ1-5
TGTGCCAGAAGCTGCCTTAGACAGGGTAGATCTCAGCCCCAGCATTTT
CARSCLRQGRSQPQHF
>NA|NA|TRBV2|TRBJ2-2
TGTGCCAGCAATGGGGTGGAGGCCGGGGAGCTGTTTTTT
CASNGVEAGELFF
>NA|NA|TRBV9|TRBJ1-3
TGTGCCAGCAGCGCCCGTGTCTCTGGAAACACCATATATTTT
CASSARVSGNTIYF
>few|TRBD1|TRBV2|TRBJ1-4
TGTGCCAGCGACAGGGGGGGAGAAAAACTGTTTTTT
CASDRGGEKLFF
>NA|NA|TRBV13|TRBJ1-3
TGTGCCAGCAGCCCACAGGTTTCTGGAAACACCATATATTTT
CASSPQVSGNTIYF
>NA|TRBD2|TRBV30|TRBJ2-1
TGTGCCTGGAGTGGGCGGACTAGCGGGAGGAGCTTGGCTGAGCAGTTCTTC
CAWSGRTSGRSLAEQFF
>NA|TRBD2|TRBV12-3/TRBV12-4|TRBJ2-7
TGTGCCAGCAGTTTGGCGGGAGGGGCCGAGCAGTACTTC
CASSLAGGAEQYF
>NA|TRBD2|TRBV27|TRBJ2-4
TGTGCCAGCAGTTTTAGCGGGGCCAAAAACATTCAGTACTTC
CASSFSGAKNIQYF
>NA|TRBD2|TRBV9|TRBJ2-1
TGTGCCAGCAGCGTAGAAGGGACTAGCGGCGATGAGCAGTTCTTC
CASSVEGTSGDEQFF
>NA|NA|TRBV12-3/TRBV12-4|TRBJ1-1
TGTGCCAGTAGGGCAGGGAAGAATGGAGCTTTCTTT
CASRAGKNGAFF
>NA|TRBD1|TRBV5-5|TRBJ1-6
TGTGCCAGCAGCCCGGGACAGGACTATAATTCACCCCTCCACTTT
CASSPGQDYNSPLHF
>NA|TRBD1|TRBV18|TRBJ2-1
TGTGCCAGCTCACCACGACCGGGACAGGGTTACAATGAGCAGTTCTTC
CASSPRPGQGYNEQFF
>few|TRBD1|TRBV28|TRBJ1-4
TGTGCCAGCAAAACAGGGGGCAATTATGAAAAACTGTTTTTT
CASKTGGNYEKLFF
>NA|NA|TRBV7-9|TRBJ1-5
TGTGCCAGCAGCTTAGAGGGGGGGATTCAGCCCCAGCATTTT
CASSLEGGIQPQHF
>NA|TRBD1|TRBV7-9|TRBJ1-2
TGTGCCAGCAGCTTAGGGGCCGGGACAGCTAACTATGGCTACACCTTC
CASSLGAGTANYGYTF
>NA|NA|TRBV28|TRBJ1-2
TGTGCCAGCGGTAGAGGGCGCTATGGCTACACCTTC
CASGRGRYGYTF
>NA|NA|TRBV19|TRBJ2-2
TGTGCCAGTAGTAAGGGCGGGTCGAACACCGGGGAGCTGTTTTTT
CASSKGGSNTGELFF
>NA|TRBD1|TRBV5-4|TRBJ1-2
TGTGCCAGCAGCTTGGACAGGGGAAACTATGGCTACACCTTC
CASSLDRGNYGYTF
>NA|TRBD1|TRBV3-1/TRBV3-2|TRBJ1-1
TGTGCCAGCAGCCCAGGGGGCGGGGTTGAAAGGGGAGCTTTCTTT
CASSPGGGVERGAFF
>NA|NA|TRBV9|TRBJ1-4
TGTGCCAGCAGTGGTGGGGCTTTAAATAATGAAAAACTGTTTTTT
CASSGGALNNEKLFF
>NA|NA|TRBV11-2|TRBJ2-1
TGTGCCAGCAGCTTAGGTATAGGGACTTACAATGAGCAGTTCTTC
CASSLGIGTYNEQFF
>NA|NA|TRBV15|TRBJ2-2
TGTGCCACCAGCAGAGCCGGGACACACACCGGGGAGCTGTTTTTT
CATSRAGTHTGELFF
>NA|TRBD1|TRBV5-6|TRBJ1-4
TGTGCCAGCAGCCCACAAGGGACAGGGGTAGAAGAAAAACTGTTTTTT
CASSPQGTGVEEKLFF
>NA|NA|TRBV24-1|TRBJ1-5
TGTGCCACCAGCCCCGGCGGGGAGGGCAATCAGCCCCAGCATTTT
CATSPGGEGNQPQHF
>NA|NA|TRBV4-1|TRBJ2-2
TGCGCCAGCGGGTACGGGGAAAACACCGGGGAGCTGTTTTTT
CASGYGENTGELFF
>NA|NA|TRBV20-1|TRBJ2-7
TGCAGTGCTAGTCCCGTCAAGAGGATTTCCTACGAGCAGTACTTC
CSASPVKRISYEQYF
>NA|TRBD2|TRBV5-5|TRBJ2-1
TGTGCCAGCAGCTTGAGGGCACTAGCGTTTTTCGGTGAGCAGTTCTTC
CASSLRALAFFGEQFF
>NA|TRBD2|TRBV10-3|TRBJ2-7
TGTGCCATCAGTGAGGGCGGGGGGGCCTCCTACGAGCAGTACTTC
CAISEGGGASYEQYF
>NA|NA|TRBV27|TRBJ2-1
TGTGCCAGCTCTGAGGGTCAAGATAATGAGCAGTTCTTC
CASSEGQDNEQFF
>NA|NA|TRBV9|TRBJ2-3
TGTGCCAGCAGCGTAGCGGGAAGCACAGATACGCAGTATTTT
CASSVAGSTDTQYF
>NA|NA|TRBV20-1|TRBJ2-1
TGCAGTGCTAGTCTGAGGGTCAATGAGCAGTTCTTC
CSASLRVNEQFF
>NA|TRBD2|TRBV24-1|TRBJ2-3
TGTGCCACCAGTGACCTTAGCGGGGGCACAGATACGCAGTATTTT
CATSDLSGGTDTQYF
>NA|NA|TRBV20-1|TRBJ2-2
TGCAGTGCTAGTAGTGGGAGATTGGGCGGGGAGCTGTTTTTT
CSASSGRLGGELFF
>NA|TRBD1|TRBV9|TRBJ1-5
TGTGCCAGCAGCCCCGGGACAGGGGGTCAGCCCCAGCATTTT
CASSPGTGGQPQHF
>NA|TRBD1|TRBV27|TRBJ2-1
TGTGCCAGCAGTTTATCGGCGACAGGGGCGGCCTACAATGAGCAGTTCTTC
CASSLSATGAAYNEQFF
>NA|NA|TRBV28|TRBJ2-7
TGTGCCAGCAGTTTATCCAATACCTACTACTTC
CASSLSNTYYF
>few|NA|TRBV11-1|TRBJ1-1
TGTGCCAGCAGCTTAGCGCGAATGCGGAACACTGAAGCTTTCTTT
CASSLARMRNTEAFF